A selection of T cell receptor beta chains follows, all from one sample in a study of blood T cell repertoires in COVID-19. Repertoires were generated with immunoSEQ multiplex PCR, while TCRdb's copy carries only in-frame clones and drops some. Of 150,000 or so clones detected, under 90% appear once; the ten largest clones hold roughly two fifths. What was sequenced was peripheral blood. These receptors were collected from a human donor in a cohort sampled during active COVID-19. CDR3s include the opening cysteine and the closing phenylalanine or tryptophan. D genes are given only for firm matches. Only some rows state a clone size, as once, few, many or a class for expanded clones.

size: .; J: TRBJ1-2; D: .; V: TRBV18; DNA: TGTGCCAGCTCACCGCCGACACTTACTAACTATGGCTACACCTTC; CDR3: CASSPPTLTNYGYTF
size: .; J: TRBJ1-3; D: .; V: TRBV19; DNA: TGTGCCAGTAGTATAGGGGCCAGCAGCTCTGGAAACACCATATATTTT; CDR3: CASSIGASSSGNTIYF
size: .; J: TRBJ1-3; D: .; V: TRBV7-2; DNA: TGTGCCAGCAGCTTAGCGGACATTTCTGGAAACACCATATATTTT; CDR3: CASSLADISGNTIYF
size: .; J: TRBJ1-2; D: TRBD1; V: TRBV28; DNA: TGTGCCAGCAGTCTCCCGACAGGGAATGACTATGGCTACACCTTC; CDR3: CASSLPTGNDYGYTF
size: .; J: TRBJ2-5; D: .; V: TRBV4-3; DNA: TGCGCCAGCAGCCAAAATGGGGGGGAGACCCAGTACTTC; CDR3: CASSQNGGETQYF
size: once; J: TRBJ1-5; D: .; V: TRBV2; DNA: TGTGCCAGCAGTGAAATGCAGGCTGCAATTCAGCCCCAGCATTTT; CDR3: CASSEMQAAIQPQHF
size: once; J: TRBJ1-6; D: TRBD1; V: TRBV9; DNA: TGTGCCAGCAGCCCTGGACAGGGGGCAGGTAATTCACCCCTCCACTTT; CDR3: CASSPGQGAGNSPLHF
size: few; J: TRBJ2-6; D: TRBD1; V: TRBV5-1; DNA: TGCGCCAGCAGCTTGACGATTACAGGGGCCGGCAACAACGTCCTGACTTTC; CDR3: CASSLTITGAGNNVLTF
size: once; J: TRBJ2-7; D: TRBD2; V: TRBV24-1; DNA: TGTGCCACCAGTGATCCTGGAACTAGCGGAGACGCCGAGCAGTACTTC; CDR3: CATSDPGTSGDAEQYF
size: .; J: TRBJ2-7; D: TRBD1; V: TRBV5-1; DNA: TGCGCCAGCAGCGTCCGGACAGGGGGCTTGGGAGAGCAGTACTTC; CDR3: CASSVRTGGLGEQYF
size: .; J: TRBJ1-2; D: TRBD1; V: TRBV3-1/TRBV3-2; DNA: TGTGCCAGCAGCGACCGGGACAGGGCATTGGACTATGGCTACACCTTC; CDR3: CASSDRDRALDYGYTF
size: .; J: TRBJ2-3; D: .; V: TRBV24-1; DNA: TGTGCCACCAGTGCCCGTGGGCCAAGCACAGATACGCAGTATTTT; CDR3: CATSARGPSTDTQYF
size: .; J: TRBJ1-3; D: TRBD1; V: TRBV28; DNA: TGTGCCAGCAGTTCTTCACAGGGGGCAAGGAACACCATATATTTT; CDR3: CASSSSQGARNTIYF
size: .; J: TRBJ2-6; D: .; V: TRBV14; DNA: TGTGCCAGCAGCCAACCACTAGGAAGGCGCTCTGGGGCCAACGTCCTGACTTTC; CDR3: CASSQPLGRRSGANVLTF
size: .; J: TRBJ1-1; D: TRBD1; V: TRBV5-1; DNA: TGCGCCAGCAGCTACGCAGGGGGTACTGAAGCTTTCTTT; CDR3: CASSYAGGTEAFF
size: .; J: TRBJ2-3; D: TRBD2; V: TRBV15; DNA: TGTGCCACCAGCAACTTGGCGGGGGGCGCAGATACGCAGTATTTT; CDR3: CATSNLAGGADTQYF
size: .; J: TRBJ1-4; D: TRBD1; V: TRBV11-3; DNA: TGTGCCAGCAGCCTGGACAGGGGTGGAAAACTGTTTTTT; CDR3: CASSLDRGGKLFF
size: .; J: TRBJ2-1; D: TRBD2; V: TRBV5-4; DNA: TGTGCCAGCAGCTTGGCCAGCGGGGGGAGTCTGGGCAATGAGCAGTTCTTC; CDR3: CASSLASGGSLGNEQFF
size: .; J: TRBJ1-6; D: .; V: TRBV7-9; DNA: TGTGCCAGCAGCGCTAGTGGGGGGGGATATAATTCACCCCTCCACTTT; CDR3: CASSASGGGYNSPLHF
size: .; J: TRBJ1-3; D: .; V: TRBV10-3; DNA: TGTGCCTCCACCGCGACACCCGGAAACACCATATATTTT; CDR3: CASTATPGNTIYF
size: .; J: TRBJ2-5; D: .; V: TRBV4-3; DNA: TGCGCCAGCAGCCCAACAGGGCGGCAAGAGACCCAGTACTTC; CDR3: CASSPTGRQETQYF
size: .; J: TRBJ2-3; D: .; V: TRBV7-2; DNA: TGTGCCAGCAGCTTCAGGCTCTTTCGCACAGATACGCAGTATTTT; CDR3: CASSFRLFRTDTQYF
size: .; J: TRBJ1-5; D: .; V: TRBV20-1; DNA: TGCAGTGCTAGTAACCAGGTGCAGCCCCAGCATTTT; CDR3: CSASNQVQPQHF
size: .; J: TRBJ1-2; D: TRBD1; V: TRBV7-2; DNA: TGTGCCAGCAGCTTAGAGCCGCAGACAGGGGCTAACTATGGCTACACCTTC; CDR3: CASSLEPQTGANYGYTF
size: .; J: TRBJ1-1; D: TRBD1; V: TRBV6-5; DNA: TGTGCCAGCAGGACAGGGGGTTACACTGAAGCTTTCTTT; CDR3: CASRTGGYTEAFF
size: .; J: TRBJ1-2; D: .; V: TRBV6-2/TRBV6-3; DNA: TGTGCCAGCAGTCAATACTATGGCTACACCTTC; CDR3: CASSQYYGYTF
size: once; J: TRBJ1-1; D: .; V: TRBV6-1; DNA: TGTGCCAGCAGTGACCCGAGGTGGCAGTCGGACACTGAAGCTTTCTTT; CDR3: CASSDPRWQSDTEAFF
size: .; J: TRBJ1-1; D: .; V: TRBV12-3/TRBV12-4; DNA: TGTGCCAGCAGTTTGAGGGTGAACACTGAAGCTTTCTTT; CDR3: CASSLRVNTEAFF
size: .; J: TRBJ2-7; D: TRBD1; V: TRBV6-2/TRBV6-3; DNA: TGTGCCAGCAGTTCCGGACAGGGGCATACCTACGAGCAGTACTTC; CDR3: CASSSGQGHTYEQYF
size: .; J: TRBJ1-1; D: .; V: TRBV7-8; DNA: TGTGCCAGCAGCTTAGGGTCGGGAGCTTTCTTT; CDR3: CASSLGSGAFF
size: few; J: TRBJ2-1; D: TRBD1; V: TRBV5-1; DNA: TGCGCCAGCAGCGAAGACAGGGGGGCCTACAATGAGCAGTTCTTC; CDR3: CASSEDRGAYNEQFF
size: .; J: TRBJ1-1; D: .; V: TRBV13; DNA: TGTGCCAGCGGTCCTACAGGGCGGAGGTTGAACACTGAAGCTTTCTTT; CDR3: CASGPTGRRLNTEAFF
size: .; J: TRBJ1-5; D: .; V: TRBV19; DNA: TGTGCCAGTAGTATAAAAGCAGGGAATCAGCCCCAGCATTTT; CDR3: CASSIKAGNQPQHF
size: .; J: TRBJ2-1; D: .; V: TRBV4-3; DNA: TGCGCCAGCAGCCACCCCGTAACAGGGTTATGTGACAATGAGCAGTTCTTC; CDR3: CASSHPVTGLCDNEQFF